The subject of this entry is one TCR beta chain. The source of the sample is a study of T cell responses to AZD1222 COVID-19 vaccine. Clones were read by immunoSEQ multiplex PCR, and TCRdb kept only the in-frame ones, dropping some. This sample has over 140,000 clones, with 80% to 95% found just once. Germline V gene data show CDR1 as MRHNA and CDR2 as SNTAGT. The CDR3 sequence is 15 residues long. V gave up 6 bases and J gave up 7 bases; unmatched junction bases: 9. The J gene is TRBJ1-6, the V gene TRBV6-4; 7 bases align to TRBD1. Here the sequenced sample was peripheral blood, taken 28 days after the second AZD1222 dose. The receptor was derived from an adult who received the AZD1222 COVID-19 vaccine. CDR3 in DNA: TGTGCCAGCAGCAGGGACAGCCAACCCAATTCACCCCTCCACTTT. Its protein is CASSRDSQPNSPLHF.